What follows are 5 T cell receptor beta chains derived from one specimen sequenced in a study of cytomegalovirus exposure and HLA in healthy donors. PCR was performed using 60 Vbeta and 13 Jbeta primers. Measured with immunoSEQ multiplex PCR; TCRdb has only the in-frame clones, and not every one. The sample includes 120,000 or so clones, over 75% of them seen just once. What was sequenced was PBMCs. The receptor set was obtained from a man between 18 and 35 years old in good health and CMV-seropositive.

The rearrangement links TRBV19 to TRBJ2-2, with TRBD2 as a possible D gene (5 bases). V was pared by 7 bases and J by 0 bases, with 12 bases between. CDR3 length: 15 amino acids. In germline, CDR1 is LNHDA, CDR2 SQIVND (reference sequence). The CDR3 DNA sequence: TGTGCCAGTACAAGAGCCGGGACGAACACCGGGGAGCTGTTTTTT. It encodes CASTRAGTNTGELFF. The full variable domain, in which reference TRBV19 and TRBJ2-2 provide the parts outside the CDR3, is DGGITQSPKYLFRKEGQNVTLSCEQNLNHDAMYWYRQDPGQGLRLIYYSQIVNDFQKGDIAEGYSVSREKKESFPLTVTSAQKNPTAFYLCASTRAGTNTGELFFGEGSRLTVL.

The chain couples TRBV19 to TRBJ2-1; TRBD2 agrees at 10 bases. CDR1 is LNHDA and CDR2 is SQIVND in the germline V gene (reference sequence). V trimming: 3 bases; J trimming: 8 bases; junction bases outside the gene matches: 7. CDR3 length equals 15 residues. The CDR3, as DNA: TGTGCCAGTAGTATGGGGGCTAGCGGGAGTGATGAGCAGTTCTTC. It is translated as CASSMGASGSDEQFF.

This rearrangement joins TRBV5-6 to TRBJ2-7; 10 bases line up with TRBD1. The germline CDR1 and CDR2 sequences are SGHDT and YYEEEE. CDR3 size: 17 residues. The junction had 8 bases not matched to a gene; V was cut back by 0 bases and J by 2 bases. CDR3 in amino acids: CASSLVGGQGRAYEQYF. CDR3 DNA: TGTGCCAGCAGCTTGGTGGGGGGACAGGGGAGGGCCTACGAGCAGTACTTC.

V gene TRBV7-2 combines with J gene TRBJ2-1; TRBD2 might be the D (6 bases). V was clipped by 4 bases and J by 5 bases, with 9 bases between them. CDR1 SGHTA and CDR2 FQGNSA come from the germline V gene. This CDR3 spans 13 amino acids. The CDR3 DNA reads TGTGCCAGCAGCTGGGGACTCAACAATGAGCAGTTCTTC. Translation: CASSWGLNNEQFF.

The rearrangement links TRBV30 to TRBJ1-6, with D perhaps matching TRBD1 (6 bases). Between the trimmed V and J ends, which lost 0 bases and 7 bases, there was a span of 10 bases. The length of the CDR3 is 14 residues. The germline gives CDR1 GTSNPN, CDR2 SVGIG (reference sequence). This CDR3 reads CAWSVQGRNSPLHF. Here the CDR3 DNA reads TGTGCCTGGAGTGTCCAGGGGCGGAATTCACCCCTCCACTTT.